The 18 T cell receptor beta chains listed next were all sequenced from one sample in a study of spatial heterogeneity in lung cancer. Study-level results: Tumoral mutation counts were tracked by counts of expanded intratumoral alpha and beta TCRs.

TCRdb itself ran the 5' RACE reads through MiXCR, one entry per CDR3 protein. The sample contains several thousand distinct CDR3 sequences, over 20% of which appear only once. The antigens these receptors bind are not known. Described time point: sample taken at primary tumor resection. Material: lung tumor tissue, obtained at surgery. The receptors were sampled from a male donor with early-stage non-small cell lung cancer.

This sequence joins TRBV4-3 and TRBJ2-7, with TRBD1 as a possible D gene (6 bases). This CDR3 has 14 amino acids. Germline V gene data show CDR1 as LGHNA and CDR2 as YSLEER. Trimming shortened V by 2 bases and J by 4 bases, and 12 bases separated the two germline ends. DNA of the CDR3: TGCGCCAGCAGCCAAAATACAGGGATTTACGAGCAGTACTTC. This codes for CASSQNTGIYEQYF.

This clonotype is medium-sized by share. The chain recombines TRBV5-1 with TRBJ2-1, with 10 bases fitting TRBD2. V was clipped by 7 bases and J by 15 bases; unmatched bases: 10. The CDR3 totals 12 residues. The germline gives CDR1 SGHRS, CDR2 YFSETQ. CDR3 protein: CASGGEAGGPFF. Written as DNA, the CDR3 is TGCGCCAGCGGGGGAGAAGCGGGAGGGCCGTTCTTC.

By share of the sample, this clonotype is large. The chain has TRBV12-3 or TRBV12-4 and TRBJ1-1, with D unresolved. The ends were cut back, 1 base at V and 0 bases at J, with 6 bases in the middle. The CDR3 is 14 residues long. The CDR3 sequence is CASSLGGMNTEAFF. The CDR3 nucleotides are TGTGCCAGCAGTTTAGGCGGCATGAACACTGAAGCTTTCTTT.

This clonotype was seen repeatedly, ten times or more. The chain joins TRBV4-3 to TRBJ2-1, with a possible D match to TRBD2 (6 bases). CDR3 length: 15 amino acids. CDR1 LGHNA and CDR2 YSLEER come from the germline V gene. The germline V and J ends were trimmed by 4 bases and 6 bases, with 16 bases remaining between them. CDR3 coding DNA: TGCGCCAGCAGCCCCTCCTGGCAGGGAGGCAATGAGCAGTTCTTC. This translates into CASSPSWQGGNEQFF.

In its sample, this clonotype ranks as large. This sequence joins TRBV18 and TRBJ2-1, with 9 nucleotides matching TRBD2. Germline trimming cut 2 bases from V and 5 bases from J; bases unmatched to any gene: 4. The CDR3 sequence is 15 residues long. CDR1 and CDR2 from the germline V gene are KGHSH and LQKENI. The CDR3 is CASSPRLAGHNEQFF. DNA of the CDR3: TGTGCCAGCTCACCAAGGCTAGCGGGGCACAATGAGCAGTTCTTC.

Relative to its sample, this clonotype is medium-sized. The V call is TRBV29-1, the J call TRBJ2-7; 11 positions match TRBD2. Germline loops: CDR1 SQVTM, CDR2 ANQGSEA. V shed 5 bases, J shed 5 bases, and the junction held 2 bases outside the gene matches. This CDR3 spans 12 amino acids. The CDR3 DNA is TGCAGCGTTACTAGCGGGAGCGACGAGCAGTACTTC. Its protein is CSVTSGSDEQYF.

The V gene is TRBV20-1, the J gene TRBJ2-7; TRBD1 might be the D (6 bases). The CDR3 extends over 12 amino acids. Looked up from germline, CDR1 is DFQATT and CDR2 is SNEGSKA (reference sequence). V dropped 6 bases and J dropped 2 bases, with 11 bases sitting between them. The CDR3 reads CSAPQGPYEQYF. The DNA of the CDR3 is TGCAGTGCACCACAGGGCCCCTACGAGCAGTACTTC.

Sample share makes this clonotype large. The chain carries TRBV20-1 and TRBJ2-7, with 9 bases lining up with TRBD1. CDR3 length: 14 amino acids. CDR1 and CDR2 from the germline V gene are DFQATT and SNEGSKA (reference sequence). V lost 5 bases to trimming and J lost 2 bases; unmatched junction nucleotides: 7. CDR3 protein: CSASHRDRAYEQYF. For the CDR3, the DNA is TGCAGTGCTTCCCACAGGGACAGGGCCTACGAGCAGTACTTC.

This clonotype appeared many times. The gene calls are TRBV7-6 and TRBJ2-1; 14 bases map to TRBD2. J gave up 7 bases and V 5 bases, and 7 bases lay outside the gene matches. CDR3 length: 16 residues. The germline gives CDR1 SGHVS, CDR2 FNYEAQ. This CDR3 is CASSGTSGGAWNEQFF. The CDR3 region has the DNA TGTGCCAGCAGCGGGACTAGCGGGGGTGCGTGGAATGAGCAGTTCTTC.

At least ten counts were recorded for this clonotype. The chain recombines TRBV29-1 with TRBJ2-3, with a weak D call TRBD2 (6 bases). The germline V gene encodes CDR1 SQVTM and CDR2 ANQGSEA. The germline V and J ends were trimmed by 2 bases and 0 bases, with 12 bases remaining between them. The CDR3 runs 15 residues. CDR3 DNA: TGCAGCGTTGAACCCATGCGGGGTAGCACAGATACGCAGTATTTT. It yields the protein CSVEPMRGSTDTQYF.

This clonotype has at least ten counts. The CDR3 nucleotides are TGCGCCAGCAGCCAAGATGGGACAGCGGAAGCTTTCTTT. Translating it yields CASSQDGTAEAFF. The chain carries TRBV4-3 and TRBJ1-1, with 7 bases aligning to TRBD1. CDR1 and CDR2 from the germline V gene are LGHNA and YSLEER. The J segment lost 8 bases and the V segment lost 0 bases, leaving 3 bases of the junction unmatched. This CDR3 contains 13 residues.

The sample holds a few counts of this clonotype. The CDR3 nucleotides are TGCAGTGCTAAGGAAGGACTAGCGGGAGCGAAGACCCAGTACTTC. Translating gives CSAKEGLAGAKTQYF. The V call is TRBV20-1, the J call TRBJ2-5; 13 positions agree with TRBD2. This CDR3 region has 15 residues. Trimming removed 4 bases from V and 6 bases from J; junction bases left unmatched: 8. CDR1 DFQATT and CDR2 SNEGSKA come from the germline V gene (reference sequence).

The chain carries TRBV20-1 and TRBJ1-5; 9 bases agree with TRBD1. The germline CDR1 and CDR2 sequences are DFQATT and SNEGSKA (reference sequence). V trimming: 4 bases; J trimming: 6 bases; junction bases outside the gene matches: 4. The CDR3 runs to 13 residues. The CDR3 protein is CSATGTGFQPQHF. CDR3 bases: TGCAGTGCTACCGGGACAGGGTTTCAGCCCCAGCATTTT.

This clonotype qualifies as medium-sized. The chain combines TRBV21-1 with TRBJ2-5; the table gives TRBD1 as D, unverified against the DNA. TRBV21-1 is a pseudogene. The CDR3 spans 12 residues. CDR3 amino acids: CASNDRAATQYF. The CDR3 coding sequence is TGTGCCAGCAACGACAGGGCCGCGACCCAGTACTTC.

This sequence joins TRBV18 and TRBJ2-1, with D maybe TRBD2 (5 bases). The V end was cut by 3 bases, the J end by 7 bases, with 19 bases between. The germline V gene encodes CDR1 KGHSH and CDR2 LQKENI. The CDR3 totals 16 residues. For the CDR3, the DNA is TGTGCCAGCTCACCGAGGGCTAGTCCCACCCTGAATGAGCAGTTCTTC. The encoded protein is CASSPRASPTLNEQFF.

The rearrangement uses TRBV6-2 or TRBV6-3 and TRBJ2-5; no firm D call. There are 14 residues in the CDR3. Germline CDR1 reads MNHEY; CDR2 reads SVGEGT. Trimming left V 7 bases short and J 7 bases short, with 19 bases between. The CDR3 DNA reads TGTGCCAGCACCTCGCAAGGGTCAGCAGGGACCCAGTACTTC. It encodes CASTSQGSAGTQYF.

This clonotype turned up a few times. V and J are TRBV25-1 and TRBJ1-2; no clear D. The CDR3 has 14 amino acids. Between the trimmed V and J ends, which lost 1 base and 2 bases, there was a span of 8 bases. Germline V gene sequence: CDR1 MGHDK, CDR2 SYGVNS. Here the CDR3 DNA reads TGTGCCAGCAGTGAATGGGTCGGAAACTATGGCTACACCTTC. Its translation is CASSEWVGNYGYTF.

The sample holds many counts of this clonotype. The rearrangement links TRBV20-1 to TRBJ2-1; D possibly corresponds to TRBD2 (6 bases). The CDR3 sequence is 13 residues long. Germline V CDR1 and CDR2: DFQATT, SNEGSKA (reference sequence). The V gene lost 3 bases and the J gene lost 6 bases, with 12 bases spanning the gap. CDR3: CSARGFGSNEQFF. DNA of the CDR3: TGCAGTGCTAGGGGGTTCGGGAGCAATGAGCAGTTCTTC.